The 4 T cell receptor beta chains reported below all come from one sample, sequenced in a study of CD8 T cells in Susac syndrome. Reverse transcription of roughly 0.5 to 1 ug RNA was performed with random hexamers. TCRdb ran MiXCR on the immunoSEQ multiplex PCR reads and lists one entry per CDR3 protein. The repertoire holds around 280,000 distinct CDR3 sequences, with about 88% as singletons. Sequenced input: CD8+ T cells from PBMCs. The receptor set was obtained from a human donor with multiple sclerosis.

V and J are TRBV7-9 and TRBJ2-7; the D gene is possibly TRBD2 (5 bases). Deletions cut 3 bases from V and 2 bases from J, with 17 bases between. CDR1 SEHNR and CDR2 FQNEAQ come from the germline V gene (reference sequence). This CDR3 is 16 amino acids long. The CDR3 protein is CASSLDIGISPYEQYF. Here the CDR3 DNA reads TGTGCCAGCAGCTTGGATATCGGGATTTCCCCCTACGAGCAGTACTTC.

The chain recombines TRBV12-3 or TRBV12-4 with TRBJ1-5; D is undetermined. The CDR3 length is 17 residues. V was trimmed by 5 bases and J by 0 bases, leaving 17 bases between them. CDR3 region: CASSLTRRWYSNQPQHF. The CDR3, as DNA: TGTGCCAGCAGTCTGACTCGAAGGTGGTATAGCAATCAGCCCCAGCATTTT.

The chain joins TRBV28 to TRBJ2-2, with 8 nucleotides matching TRBD1. V shed 6 bases and J 3 bases; nucleotides not matched to a gene: 9. This CDR3 is built from 16 residues. Germline V lookup: CDR1 MDHEN, CDR2 SYDVKM. The DNA of the CDR3 is TGTGCCAGCAGCCCCCGGGACAGGACTTACACCGGGGAGCTGTTTTTT. Protein sequence: CASSPRDRTYTGELFF.

The chain combines TRBV19 with TRBJ2-2; D is unresolved. V was clipped by 7 bases and J by 8 bases, with 23 bases between them. CDR1 and CDR2 from the germline V gene are LNHDA and SQIVND (reference sequence). The CDR3 spans 16 residues. CDR3 amino acids: CASTDGLSEEEGELFF. CDR3 in DNA: TGTGCCAGTACCGATGGGTTAAGTGAAGAGGAGGGGGAGCTGTTTTTT.